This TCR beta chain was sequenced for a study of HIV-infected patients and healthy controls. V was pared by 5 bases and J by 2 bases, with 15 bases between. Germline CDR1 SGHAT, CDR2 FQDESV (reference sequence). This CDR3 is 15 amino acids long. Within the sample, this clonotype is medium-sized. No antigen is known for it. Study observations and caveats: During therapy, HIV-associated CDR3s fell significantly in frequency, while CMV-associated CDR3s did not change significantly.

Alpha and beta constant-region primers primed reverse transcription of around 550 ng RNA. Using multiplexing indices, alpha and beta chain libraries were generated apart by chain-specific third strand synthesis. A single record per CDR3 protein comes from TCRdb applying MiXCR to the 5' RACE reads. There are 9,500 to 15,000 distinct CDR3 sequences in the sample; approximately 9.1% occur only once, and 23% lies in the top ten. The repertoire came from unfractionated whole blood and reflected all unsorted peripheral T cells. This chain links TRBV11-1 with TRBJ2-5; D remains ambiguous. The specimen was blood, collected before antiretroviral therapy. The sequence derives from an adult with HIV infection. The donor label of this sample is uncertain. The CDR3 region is CASSPFVVIQETQYF. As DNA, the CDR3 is TGTGCCAGCAGCCCCTTCGTAGTCATACAAGAGACCCAGTACTTC.